This TCR beta chain was sequenced for a study of T cell repertoires in cytomegalovirus infection. TCRdb re-analysed the reads in MiXCR, keeping a single row per CDR3 protein. The sample lists around 450,000 distinct CDR3 sequences; 25% to 40% were seen once. The CDR3 sequence is 14 residues long. The germline V and J ends were trimmed by 2 bases and 0 bases, with 8 bases remaining between them. CDR1 and CDR2 (germline): MNHNY, SVGAGI (reference sequence). This sequence was found in a human donor in good health (CMV status not recorded). Some clones in this sample may be carry-over from other donors' samples. The sequenced material came from PBMCs. This chain connects TRBV6-6 to TRBJ2-7, with D possibly TRBD2 on 6 matching bases. The CDR3 bases are TGTGCCAGCAGTTACGAGCGGGCCTCCTACGAGCAGTACTTC. Its translation is CASSYERASYEQYF.